This T cell receptor (beta chain) is drawn from a study of OX40 agonist ivuxolimab in advanced cancers. Clones were sequenced by immunoSEQ multiplex PCR, and TCRdb holds only the in-frame ones, with some missing. The sample shows tens of thousands of clones, around 82% of them seen only once. Study-wide points: Expanded clones tended on average to be more numerous among CD8+ T cells than CD4+.

A remark on this clone: Its antigen is not identified.

The CDR3 has 15 residues. Looked up from germline, CDR1 is SNHLY and CDR2 is FYNNEI. Trimming cost V 6 bases and J 2 bases; bases outside gene matches: 6. The receptor's source is an adult with an advanced solid tumor such as melanoma, head and neck, liver or kidney cancer. The genes are TRBV2 and TRBJ2-5, with 10 bases matching TRBD2. Sequences were derived from CD4+ or CD8+ T cells sorted from blood, sampled in a trial of the OX40 agonist ivuxolimab. The CDR3, as DNA: TGTGCCAGCAGCGGACAGACTAGCGGGCAAGAGACCCAGTACTTC. Translation: CASSGQTSGQETQYF.